This T cell receptor (beta chain) was recovered during a study of CD8 T cells in Susac syndrome. Findings of the study overall: The study recognized that the number of individuals in its TCR sequencing and HLA analysis was relatively small.

TCR beta was sequenced from blood CD8+ and CD4+ T cells. FACS was used to enrich TEMRA cells, whereas the CD8+ and CD4+ T cells were obtained by negative isolation. From germline, CDR1 is LGHDT and CDR2 YNNKEL (reference sequence). Trimming took off 0 bases at V and 8 bases at J, with 19 bases between the two ends. CDR3 length: 16 residues. Random-hexamer reverse transcription was applied to about 0.45 to 1 ug RNA. Across 54 Vbeta and 13 Jbeta, immunoSEQ multiplex PCR amplified TCR beta CDR3. MiXCR, run by TCRdb on the immunoSEQ multiplex PCR reads, gives a single entry per CDR3 protein. The sample lists 90,000 or so distinct CDR3 sequences; about 93% were seen once. Worth noting for this clonotype: Its antigen remains unidentified.

This TCR came from a human donor in good health. The specimen sequenced was CD8+ T cells from PBMCs. This chain connects TRBV3-1 to TRBJ1-2; D is perhaps TRBD1 (5 bases). The CDR3 DNA reads as TGTGCCAGCAGCCAAGACGGGGCCGACGGATCTTGGGGCTACACCTTC. It codes for CASSQDGADGSWGYTF.